This entry features one T cell receptor (beta chain) sequence. These data belong to a study of blood T cell repertoires in COVID-19. Study overall: Samples came from the United States, Italy and Spain, spanning acute and convalescent COVID-19.

V was trimmed by 3 bases and J by 3 bases, leaving 18 bases between them. There are 16 residues in the CDR3. In the source study's methods: Estimated nucleated cell counts came from reference gene primer amplification. Method: immunoSEQ multiplex PCR; TCRdb's copy keeps in-frame clones and lacks some. That table is the source of V, J and clone size, and D and trimming were worked out from the DNA. The sample holds 200,000 to 250,000 clones, about 85% seen once. This clonotype was obtained from a woman aged 55-70 years with active or convalescent COVID-19. The J gene is TRBJ2-7, the V gene TRBV23-1; a weak D match, TRBD2 (5 bases). TRBV23-1 is classed as an ORF, of uncertain function. The specimen was peripheral blood. The CDR3 loop reads CASSQRWASFLYEQYF. The CDR3 nucleotides read TGCGCCAGCAGTCAGAGATGGGCTAGCTTTCTCTACGAGCAGTACTTC.